The present TCR beta chain was sequenced within a study of cytomegalovirus exposure and HLA in healthy donors. Primers for the PCR totalled 60 Vbeta and 13 Jbeta. The method was immunoSEQ multiplex PCR; TCRdb's version includes in-frame clones alone and lacks a portion of them. The data hold fewer than 65,000 clones, with approximately 77% observed a single time. J was trimmed by 7 bases and V by 0 bases; bases with no gene match: 8. This CDR3 has 14 amino acids. Per germline, CDR1 GTSNPN and CDR2 SVGIG (reference sequence). The source of this sequence is a woman between 40 and 55 years old in good health and CMV-seropositive. Sequencing was performed on PBMCs. The chain employs TRBV30 and TRBJ1-2, with 7 nucleotides matching TRBD1. The CDR3: CAWSVQGGRGGYTF. The CDR3, as DNA: TGTGCCTGGAGTGTACAAGGGGGCCGGGGTGGCTACACCTTC.